Presented here are 9 T cell receptor beta chains from one specimen sequenced in a study of blood T cell repertoires in COVID-19. Profiling relied on immunoSEQ multiplex PCR, and the TCRdb table lists in-frame clones only, not all of them. The repertoire holds approximately 300,000 clones, with about 84% as singletons. Specimen: peripheral blood. These receptors originate from a woman aged 50 to 60 with acute or convalescent COVID-19.

The rearrangement uses TRBV19 and TRBJ2-7, with 8 bases identical to TRBD1. Germline V gene lookup returns CDR1 LNHDA and CDR2 SQIVND (reference sequence). The CDR3 covers 15 residues. J was trimmed by 2 bases and V by 7 bases; bases with no gene match: 10. The CDR3 spells CASTSSTGVPYEQYF. DNA of the CDR3: TGTGCCAGTACCTCTTCGACAGGGGTCCCCTACGAGCAGTACTTC. Combining the CDR3 with reference TRBV19 and TRBJ2-7 gives the whole variable domain DGGITQSPKYLFRKEGQNVTLSCEQNLNHDAMYWYRQDPGQGLRLIYYSQIVNDFQKGDIAEGYSVSREKKESFPLTVTSAQKNPTAFYLCASTSSTGVPYEQYFGPGTRLTVT.

This clone was seen a few times. The J gene is TRBJ2-2, the V gene TRBV10-3; TRBD2 aligns across 8 bases. The CDR3 has 16 residues. The junction had 8 bases not matched to a gene; V was cut back by 3 bases and J by 5 bases. From germline, CDR1 is ENHRY and CDR2 SYGVKD. The chain's CDR3 is CAISEGLAGSTGELFF. The CDR3 nucleotides are TGTGCCATCAGTGAAGGGCTAGCGGGCTCAACCGGGGAGCTGTTTTTT.

The gene calls are TRBV11-2 and TRBJ1-2; 10 nucleotides line up with TRBD1. The junction had 5 bases not matched to a gene; V was cut back by 3 bases and J by 7 bases. The CDR3 sequence is 14 residues long. CDR1 is SGHAT and CDR2 is FQNNGV in the germline V gene. CDR3: CASSLGTGVAGYTF. The CDR3 nucleotides are TGTGCCAGCAGCTTGGGGACAGGGGTAGCTGGCTACACCTTC.

This chain connects TRBV2 to TRBJ1-1; D is perhaps TRBD1 (6 bases). With 5 bases removed from V and 1 base from J, the gap between germline ends came to 8 bases. Germline CDR1 is SNHLY and CDR2 is FYNNEI. The CDR3 length is 13 residues. The CDR3 region is CASSTQGNTEAFF. In DNA form, the CDR3 reads TGTGCCAGCAGTACACAGGGGAACACTGAAGCTTTCTTT.

The J gene is TRBJ2-2, the V gene TRBV7-2; 9 bases are shared with TRBD1. With 5 bases clipped from V and 6 bases from J, the junction kept 13 bases outside the gene matches. This CDR3 has 17 amino acids. Germline values: CDR1 SGHTA, CDR2 FQGNSA. CDR3 residues: CASSPSYGTGSAGELFF. CDR3 coding DNA: TGTGCCAGCAGCCCAAGCTACGGGACAGGGTCGGCCGGGGAGCTGTTTTTT.

The chain uses TRBV5-4 and TRBJ2-1, with 10 bases identical to TRBD2. Germline V gives CDR1 SGHNT, CDR2 YYREEE (reference sequence). V lost 4 bases, J lost 5 bases, and 6 bases stayed unmatched. The CDR3 runs 15 residues. CDR3 nucleotides: TGTGCCAGCAGCACCGGGACTAGCGAGAACAATGAGCAGTTCTTC. Protein product: CASSTGTSENNEQFF.

This clone occurred once. The chain has TRBV28 and TRBJ2-7, with 7 bases that match TRBD1. The germline V gene has CDR1 MDHEN and CDR2 SYDVKM. J was trimmed by 3 bases and V by 4 bases; bases with no gene match: 6. The CDR3 loop spans 14 amino acids. The CDR3 nucleotides are TGTGCCAGCAGTTCTGGGGGACAGCTCTACGAGCAGTACTTC. This sequence encodes CASSSGGQLYEQYF.

Written as DNA, the CDR3 is TGTGCCAGCAGAGGCGGGAGCACCTACGGGGAGCTGTTTTTT. Its protein product is CASRGGSTYGELFF. V gene TRBV5-4 combines with J gene TRBJ2-2; 7 positions agree with TRBD2. CDR3 size: 14 residues. Per the germline V gene, CDR1 is SGHNT and CDR2 is YYREEE (reference sequence). V trimming: 5 bases; J trimming: 7 bases; junction bases outside the gene matches: 8. Looking up the rest from reference TRBV5-4 and TRBJ2-2 gives the full variable domain: ETGVTQSPTHLIKTRGQQVTLRCSSQSGHNTVSWYQQALGQGPQFIFQYYREEENGRGNFPPRFSGLQFPNYSSELNVNALELDDSALYLCASRGGSTYGELFFGEGSRLTVL.

This clone was found a few times. V usage is TRBV21-1 and J usage is TRBJ1-1; the table's D call, TRBD1, was not checked against the DNA. TRBV21-1 is annotated as a pseudogene. The CDR3 contains 17 residues. The CDR3 coding sequence is TGTGCCAGCAGCAAAGAGGGGACAGGAAGGGAGAACACTGAAGCTTTCTTT. The encoded protein is CASSKEGTGRENTEAFF.